Reported below is one T cell receptor (beta chain). Its antigen remains unknown. The CDR3 has 14 amino acids. Germline assignment: CDR1 MNHEY and CDR2 SVGAGI. The ends lost 5 bases at V and 5 bases at J; junction bases unmatched: 8. This sample is drawn from a study of T cell responses to AZD1222 COVID-19 vaccine. Study in general: The study pooled second doses at about 4 or about 12 weeks. Study-wide results and caveats: Two AZD1222 administrations were followed by greater Spike-specific TCR breadth and depth. Scientists sampled the repertoires only once the peak T cell response had passed. Targets within unmutated variant regions were reportedly found for nearly half of spike-specific TCRs.

Clones were sequenced by immunoSEQ multiplex PCR, and TCRdb holds only the in-frame ones, with some missing. The sample shows approximately 200,000 clones, 90% to 95% of them seen only once. The source is an adult in good health. The chain links TRBV6-5 to TRBJ1-2; 7 bases map to TRBD1. The starting material was peripheral blood, obtained on day 0 of AZD1222 vaccination. CDR3 in amino acids: CASSRSGTAYGYTF. The CDR3 DNA sequence: TGTGCCAGCAGTCGGTCCGGGACAGCTTATGGCTACACCTTC.